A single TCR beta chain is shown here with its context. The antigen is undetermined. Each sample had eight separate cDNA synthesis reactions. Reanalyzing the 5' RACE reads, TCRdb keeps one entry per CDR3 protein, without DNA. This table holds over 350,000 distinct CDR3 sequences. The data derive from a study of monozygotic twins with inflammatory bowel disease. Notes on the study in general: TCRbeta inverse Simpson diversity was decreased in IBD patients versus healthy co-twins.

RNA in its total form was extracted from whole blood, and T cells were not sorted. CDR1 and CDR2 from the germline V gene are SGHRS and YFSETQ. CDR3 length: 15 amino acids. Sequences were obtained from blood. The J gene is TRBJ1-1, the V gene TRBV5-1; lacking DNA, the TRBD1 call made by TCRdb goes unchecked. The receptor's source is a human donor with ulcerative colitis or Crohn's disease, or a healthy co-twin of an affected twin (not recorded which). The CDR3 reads CASSLVGPQGTEAFF.